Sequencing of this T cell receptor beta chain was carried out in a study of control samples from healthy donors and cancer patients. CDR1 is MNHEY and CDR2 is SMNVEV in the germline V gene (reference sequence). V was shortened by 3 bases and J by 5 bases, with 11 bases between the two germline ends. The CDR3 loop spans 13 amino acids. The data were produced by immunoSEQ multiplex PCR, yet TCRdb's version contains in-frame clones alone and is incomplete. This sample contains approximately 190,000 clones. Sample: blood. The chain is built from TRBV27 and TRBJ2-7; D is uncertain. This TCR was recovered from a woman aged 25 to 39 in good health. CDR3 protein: CASSFMVNDEQYF. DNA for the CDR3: TGTGCCAGCAGTTTTATGGTTAACGACGAGCAGTACTTC.